Below are 6 T cell receptor beta chains sequenced from a single sample in a study of CD8+CD57+ T cells in acquired aplastic anemia. According to the study, genomic DNA was the template for TCR beta VDJ and CDR3 profiling. TCRdb redid the calling of the reads with MiXCR, one entry per CDR3 protein. The sample contains about 180,000 distinct CDR3 sequences, 40% to 50% of which appear only once. The sequencing sample was made of sorted CD4+, CD8+, or CD8+CD57+ T cells (not recorded which) from PBMCs. These receptors were taken from a human donor in good health.

The CDR3, as DNA: TGTGCCAGCAGCCCACATAATCAGCCCCAGCATTTT. Translated, it gives CASSPHNQPQHF. The V call is TRBV7-8, the J call TRBJ1-5; D remains ambiguous. Germline V CDR1 and CDR2: SGHVS, FQNEAQ. Between the trimmed V and J ends, which lost 5 bases and 4 bases, there was a span of 6 bases. The CDR3 contains 12 residues.

This clonotype was counted at least ten times. An end of the junction differs from the germline gene, which may be a read error. The chain combines TRBV7-7 with TRBJ2-1; 9 bases line up with TRBD1. This CDR3 region has 15 residues. From germline, CDR1 is SSHAT and CDR2 FNYEAQ (reference sequence). CDR3 in amino acids: CASSFGQGPLNEQFF. In DNA form, the CDR3 reads TGTGCTAGCAGCTTCGGACAGGGGCCCCTCAATGAGCAGTTCTTC. Full variable domain (rest looked up from reference TRBV7-7 and TRBJ2-1): GAGVSQSPRYKVTKRGQDVTLRCDPISSHATLYWYQQALGQGPEFLTYFNYEAQPDKSGLPSDRFSAERPEGSISTLTIQRTEQRDSAMYRCASSFGQGPLNEQFFGPGTRLTVL.

V and J are TRBV20-1 and TRBJ2-7, with 7 nucleotides matching TRBD2. CDR1 DFQATT and CDR2 SNEGSKA come from the germline V gene (reference sequence). The CDR3 is 15 residues long. Unmatched junction bases numbered 15, after V lost 6 bases and J lost 4 bases. The DNA for the CDR3 is TGCAGTGCCAGTGGGAGGCGTGGCGGGAGTTACGAGCAGTACTTC. This translates into CSASGRRGGSYEQYF.

This chain connects TRBV25-1 to TRBJ1-1, with D perhaps TRBD1 (5 bases). The CDR3 covers 15 residues. Deletions cut 5 bases from V and 5 bases from J, with 18 bases between. CDR1 is MGHDK and CDR2 is SYGVNS in the germline V gene. CDR3 sequence: CASSPLGGVGTEAFF. DNA of the CDR3: TGTGCCAGCAGTCCCCTCGGGGGGGTGGGGACTGAAGCTTTCTTT. Full variable domain (missing parts from reference TRBV25-1 and TRBJ1-1): EADIYQTPRYLVIGTGKKITLECSQTMGHDKMYWYQQDPGMELHLIHYSYGVNSTEKGDLSSESTVSRIRTEHFPLTLESARPSHTSQYLCASSPLGGVGTEAFFGQGTRLTVV.

This clonotype was recorded a few times. This chain joins TRBV12-5 and TRBJ2-1; 11 nucleotides match TRBD2. Germline V gene lookup returns CDR1 LGHNT and CDR2 FRNRAP. This CDR3 has 16 amino acids. The trim removed 0 bases at V and 9 bases at J, leaving 7 bases unmatched. Here the CDR3 reads CASGLVLGSGRGEQFF. The CDR3 DNA reads TGTGCTAGTGGTTTGGTACTTGGTAGCGGGAGGGGTGAGCAGTTCTTC.

The gene calls are TRBV10-1 and TRBJ2-7; TRBD2 agrees at 9 bases. The CDR3 runs 14 residues. Trimming at V came to 3 bases and at J to 2 bases, leaving 2 bases not matched to a gene. Germline V gene data show CDR1 as WNHNN and CDR2 as SYGVQD (reference sequence). This CDR3 reads CASSDPSGAYEQYF. In nucleotides, the CDR3 is TGCGCCAGCAGTGACCCTAGCGGGGCCTACGAGCAGTACTTC.